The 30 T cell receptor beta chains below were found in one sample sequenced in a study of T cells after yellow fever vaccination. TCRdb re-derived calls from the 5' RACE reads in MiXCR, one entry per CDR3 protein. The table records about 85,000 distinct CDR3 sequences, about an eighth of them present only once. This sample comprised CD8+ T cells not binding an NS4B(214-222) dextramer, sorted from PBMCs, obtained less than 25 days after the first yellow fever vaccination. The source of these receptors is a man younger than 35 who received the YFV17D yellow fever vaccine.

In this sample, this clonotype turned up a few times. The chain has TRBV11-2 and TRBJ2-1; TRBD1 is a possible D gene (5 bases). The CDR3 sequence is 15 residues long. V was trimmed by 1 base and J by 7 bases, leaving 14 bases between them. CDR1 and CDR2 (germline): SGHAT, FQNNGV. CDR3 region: CASSLVGRVLNEQFF. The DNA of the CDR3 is TGTGCCAGCAGCTTAGTTGGCAGGGTCTTGAATGAGCAGTTCTTC. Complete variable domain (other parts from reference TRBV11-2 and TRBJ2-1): EAGVAQSPRYKIIEKRQSVAFWCNPISGHATLYWYQQILGQGPKLLIQFQNNGVVDDSQLPKDRFSAERLKGVDSTLKIQPAKLEDSAVYLCASSLVGRVLNEQFFGPGTRLTVL.

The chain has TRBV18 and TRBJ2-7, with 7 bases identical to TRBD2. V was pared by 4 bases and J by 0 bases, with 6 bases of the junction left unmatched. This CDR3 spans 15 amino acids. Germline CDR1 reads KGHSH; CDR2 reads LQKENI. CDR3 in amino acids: CASSQKRGSSYEQYV. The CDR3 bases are TGTGCCAGCTCACAAAAGCGGGGAAGCTCCTACGAGCAGTACGTC.

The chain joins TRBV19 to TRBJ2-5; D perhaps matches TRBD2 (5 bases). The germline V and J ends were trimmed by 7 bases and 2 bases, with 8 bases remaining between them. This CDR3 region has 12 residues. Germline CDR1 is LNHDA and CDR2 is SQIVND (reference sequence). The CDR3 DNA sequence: TGTGCCAGTATGGGAGTTCAAGAGACCCAGTACTTC. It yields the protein CASMGVQETQYF.

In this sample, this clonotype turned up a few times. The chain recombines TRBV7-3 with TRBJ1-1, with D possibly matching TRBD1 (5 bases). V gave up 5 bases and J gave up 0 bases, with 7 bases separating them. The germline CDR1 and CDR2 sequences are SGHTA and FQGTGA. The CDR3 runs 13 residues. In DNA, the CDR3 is TGTGCCAGCAGCGCACAGGTGAACACTGAAGCTTTCTTT. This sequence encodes CASSAQVNTEAFF.

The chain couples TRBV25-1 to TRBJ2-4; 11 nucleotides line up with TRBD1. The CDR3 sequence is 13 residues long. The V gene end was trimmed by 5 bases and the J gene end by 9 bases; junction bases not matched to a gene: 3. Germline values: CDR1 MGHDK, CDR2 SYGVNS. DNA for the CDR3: TGTGCCAGCAGTTTCGGGACAGGGGGCATTCAGTACTTC. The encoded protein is CASSFGTGGIQYF. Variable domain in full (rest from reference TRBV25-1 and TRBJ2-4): EADIYQTPRYLVIGTGKKITLECSQTMGHDKMYWYQQDPGMELHLIHYSYGVNSTEKGDLSSESTVSRIRTEHFPLTLESARPSHTSQYLCASSFGTGGIQYFGAGTRLSVL.

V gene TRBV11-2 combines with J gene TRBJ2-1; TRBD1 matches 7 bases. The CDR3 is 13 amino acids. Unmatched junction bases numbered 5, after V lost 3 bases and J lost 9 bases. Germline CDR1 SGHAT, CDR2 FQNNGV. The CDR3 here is CASSFDRAAEQFF. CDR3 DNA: TGTGCCAGCAGCTTCGACAGGGCGGCTGAGCAGTTCTTC.

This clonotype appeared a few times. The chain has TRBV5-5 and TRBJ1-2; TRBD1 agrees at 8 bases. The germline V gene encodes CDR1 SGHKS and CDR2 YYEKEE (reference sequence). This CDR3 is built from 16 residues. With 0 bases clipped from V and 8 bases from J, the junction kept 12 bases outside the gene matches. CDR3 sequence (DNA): TGTGCCAGCAGCTTGGCTCGGACAGGGCTTAGTGAAGGCTACACCTTC. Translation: CASSLARTGLSEGYTF.

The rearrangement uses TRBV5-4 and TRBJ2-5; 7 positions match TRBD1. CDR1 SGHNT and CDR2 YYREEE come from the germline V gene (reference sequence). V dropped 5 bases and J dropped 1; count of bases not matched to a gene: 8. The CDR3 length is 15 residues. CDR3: CASSNTGDLQETQYF. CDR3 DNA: TGTGCCAGCAGTAACACAGGGGACCTCCAAGAGACCCAGTACTTC.

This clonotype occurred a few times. The CDR3 here is CASSPTVGEAGNTIYF. The CDR3 DNA sequence: TGTGCCAGCAGCCCTACGGTAGGGGAGGCCGGAAACACCATATATTTT. The V call is TRBV7-9, the J call TRBJ1-3, with D possibly being TRBD1 (5 bases). This CDR3 has 16 residues. Trimming shortened V by 5 bases and J by 4 bases, and 18 bases separated the two germline ends. The germline V gene encodes CDR1 SEHNR and CDR2 FQNEAQ (reference sequence).

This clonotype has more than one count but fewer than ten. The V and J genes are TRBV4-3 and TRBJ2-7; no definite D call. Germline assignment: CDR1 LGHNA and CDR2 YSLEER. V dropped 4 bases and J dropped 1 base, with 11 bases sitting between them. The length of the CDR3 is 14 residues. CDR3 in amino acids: CASSPSYGSYEQYF. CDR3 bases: TGCGCCAGCAGCCCCTCCTACGGATCCTACGAGCAGTACTTC.

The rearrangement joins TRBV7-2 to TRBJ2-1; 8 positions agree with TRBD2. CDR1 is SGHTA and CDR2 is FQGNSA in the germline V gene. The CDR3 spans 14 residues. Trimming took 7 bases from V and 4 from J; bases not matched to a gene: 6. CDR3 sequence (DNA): TGTGCCAGCATTCTAGCGGGTGGATACAATGAGCAGTTCTTC. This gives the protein CASILAGGYNEQFF.

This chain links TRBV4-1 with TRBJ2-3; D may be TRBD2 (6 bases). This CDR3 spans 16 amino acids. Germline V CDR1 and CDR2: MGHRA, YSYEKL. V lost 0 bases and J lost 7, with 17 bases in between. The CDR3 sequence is CASSQEGGALVNTQYF. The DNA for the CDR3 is TGCGCCAGCAGCCAAGAAGGAGGGGCCCTTGTGAATACGCAGTATTTT.

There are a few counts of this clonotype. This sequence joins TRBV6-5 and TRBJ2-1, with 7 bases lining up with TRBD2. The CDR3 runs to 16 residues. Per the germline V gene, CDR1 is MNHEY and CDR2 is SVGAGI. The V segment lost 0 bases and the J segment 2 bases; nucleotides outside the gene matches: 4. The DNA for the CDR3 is TGTGCCAGCAGTTACTCGTTCCGGGGGGCCTACAATGAGCAGTTCTTC. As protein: CASSYSFRGAYNEQFF.

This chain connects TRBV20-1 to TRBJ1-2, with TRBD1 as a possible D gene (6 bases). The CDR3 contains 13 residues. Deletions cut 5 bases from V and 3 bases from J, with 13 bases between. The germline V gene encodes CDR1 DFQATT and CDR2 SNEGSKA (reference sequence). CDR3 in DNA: TGCAGTGCTTCGGACAGCGCTCACTATGGCTACACCTTC. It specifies CSASDSAHYGYTF.

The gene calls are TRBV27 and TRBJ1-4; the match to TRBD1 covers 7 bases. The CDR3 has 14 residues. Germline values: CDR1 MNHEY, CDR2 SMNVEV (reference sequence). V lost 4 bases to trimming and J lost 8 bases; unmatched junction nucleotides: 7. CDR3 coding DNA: TGTGCCAGCAGTTCACAGGGGAATCTAGAAAAACTGTTTTTT. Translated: CASSSQGNLEKLFF.

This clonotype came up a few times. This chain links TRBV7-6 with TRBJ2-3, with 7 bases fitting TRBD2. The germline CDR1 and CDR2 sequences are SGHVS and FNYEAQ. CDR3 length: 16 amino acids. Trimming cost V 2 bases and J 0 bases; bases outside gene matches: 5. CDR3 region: CASSLSGGLSTDTQYF. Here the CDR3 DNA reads TGTGCCAGCAGCTTATCGGGGGGTCTGAGCACAGATACGCAGTATTTT.

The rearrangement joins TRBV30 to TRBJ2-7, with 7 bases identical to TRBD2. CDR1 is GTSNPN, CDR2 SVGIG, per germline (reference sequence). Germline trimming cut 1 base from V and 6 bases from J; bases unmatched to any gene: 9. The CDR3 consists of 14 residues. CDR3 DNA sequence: TGTGCCTGGAGTGAGCGGGACCTCGGATTCGAGCAGTACTTC. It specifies CAWSERDLGFEQYF.

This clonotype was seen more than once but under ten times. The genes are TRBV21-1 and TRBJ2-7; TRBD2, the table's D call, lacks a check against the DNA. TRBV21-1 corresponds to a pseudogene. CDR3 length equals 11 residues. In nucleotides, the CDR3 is TGTGCCAGCCGCGTCGGGGGGGGACAGTACGTC. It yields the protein CASRVGGGQYV.

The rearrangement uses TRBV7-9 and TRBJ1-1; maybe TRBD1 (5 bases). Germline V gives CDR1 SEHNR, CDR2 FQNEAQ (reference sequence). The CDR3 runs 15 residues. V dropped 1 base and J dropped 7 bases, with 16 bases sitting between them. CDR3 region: CASSLVGEALGEAFF. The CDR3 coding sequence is TGTGCCAGCAGCTTAGTGGGGGAAGCATTAGGTGAAGCTTTCTTT.

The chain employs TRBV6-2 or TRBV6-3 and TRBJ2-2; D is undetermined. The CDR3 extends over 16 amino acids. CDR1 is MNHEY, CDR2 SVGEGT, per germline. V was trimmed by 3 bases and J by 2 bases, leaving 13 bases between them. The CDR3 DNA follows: TGTGCCAGCAGTTATAATTGGGCCTCAAACACCGGGGAGCTGTTTTTT. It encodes CASSYNWASNTGELFF.

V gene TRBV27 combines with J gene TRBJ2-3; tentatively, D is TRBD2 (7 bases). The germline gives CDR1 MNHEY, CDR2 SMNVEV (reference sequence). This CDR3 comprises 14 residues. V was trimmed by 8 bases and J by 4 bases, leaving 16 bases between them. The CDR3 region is CASSSAGAPDTQYF. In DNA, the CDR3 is TGTGCCAGCTCTTCGGCGGGGGCCCCAGATACGCAGTATTTT.

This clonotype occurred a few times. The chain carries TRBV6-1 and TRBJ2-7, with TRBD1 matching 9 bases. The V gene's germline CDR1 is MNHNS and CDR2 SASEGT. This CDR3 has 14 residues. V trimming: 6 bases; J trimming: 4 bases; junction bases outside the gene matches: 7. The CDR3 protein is CASSRTGDFYEQYF. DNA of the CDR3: TGTGCCAGCAGCCGGACAGGGGACTTTTACGAGCAGTACTTC.

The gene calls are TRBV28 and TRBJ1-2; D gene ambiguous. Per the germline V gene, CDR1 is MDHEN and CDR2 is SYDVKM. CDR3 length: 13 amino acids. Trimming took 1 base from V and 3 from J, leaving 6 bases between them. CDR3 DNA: TGTGCCAGCAGTTTATCGACTGACTATGGCTACACCTTC. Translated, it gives CASSLSTDYGYTF.

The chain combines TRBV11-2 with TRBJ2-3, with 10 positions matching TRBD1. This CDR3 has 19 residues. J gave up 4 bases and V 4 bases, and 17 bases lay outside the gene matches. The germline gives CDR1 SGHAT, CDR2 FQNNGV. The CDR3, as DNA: TGTGCCAGCAGCTCCGACAGGGGGCGATCGGTTATACTAGCAGATACGCAGTATTTT. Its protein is CASSSDRGRSVILADTQYF.

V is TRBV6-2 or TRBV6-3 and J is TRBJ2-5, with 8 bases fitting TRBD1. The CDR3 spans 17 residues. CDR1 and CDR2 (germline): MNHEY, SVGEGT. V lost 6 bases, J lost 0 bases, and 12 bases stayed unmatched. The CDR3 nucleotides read TGTGCCAGCAGCCCCAACCAGGGGGCTCGGTACCAAGAGACCCAGTACTTC. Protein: CASSPNQGARYQETQYF.

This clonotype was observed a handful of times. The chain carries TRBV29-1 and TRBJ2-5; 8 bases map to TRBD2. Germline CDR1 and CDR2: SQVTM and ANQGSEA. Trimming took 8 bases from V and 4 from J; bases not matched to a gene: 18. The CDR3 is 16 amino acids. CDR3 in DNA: TGCAGCCTATCGAGGGGACTAGGTCTGAGCGGAGAGACCCAGTACTTC. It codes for CSLSRGLGLSGETQYF.

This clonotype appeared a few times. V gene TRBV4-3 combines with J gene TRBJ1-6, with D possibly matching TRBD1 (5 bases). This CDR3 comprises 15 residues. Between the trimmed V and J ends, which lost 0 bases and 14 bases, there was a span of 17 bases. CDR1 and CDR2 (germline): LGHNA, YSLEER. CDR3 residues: CASSQDGTGGQSLHF. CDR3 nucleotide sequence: TGCGCCAGCAGCCAAGATGGAACAGGAGGTCAATCCCTCCACTTT.

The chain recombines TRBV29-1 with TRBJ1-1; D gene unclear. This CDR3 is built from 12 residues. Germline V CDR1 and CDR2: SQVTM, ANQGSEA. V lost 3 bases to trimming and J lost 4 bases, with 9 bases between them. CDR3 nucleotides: TGCAGCGTTGACTACGGGAGCACTGAAGCTTTCTTT. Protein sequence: CSVDYGSTEAFF.

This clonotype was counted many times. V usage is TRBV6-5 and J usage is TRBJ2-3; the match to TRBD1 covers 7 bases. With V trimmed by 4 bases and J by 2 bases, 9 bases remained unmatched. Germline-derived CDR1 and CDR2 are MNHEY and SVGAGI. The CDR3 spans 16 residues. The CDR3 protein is CASSSNRGPYTDTQYF. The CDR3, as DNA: TGTGCCAGCAGTTCCAACAGGGGACCCTACACAGATACGCAGTATTTT.

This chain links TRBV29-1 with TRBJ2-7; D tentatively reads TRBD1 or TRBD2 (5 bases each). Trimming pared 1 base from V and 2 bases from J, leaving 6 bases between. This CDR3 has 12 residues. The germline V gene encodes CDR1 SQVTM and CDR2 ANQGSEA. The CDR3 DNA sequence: TGCAGCGTTGAAGGAGGGGCCTACGAGCAGTACTTC. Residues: CSVEGGAYEQYF.